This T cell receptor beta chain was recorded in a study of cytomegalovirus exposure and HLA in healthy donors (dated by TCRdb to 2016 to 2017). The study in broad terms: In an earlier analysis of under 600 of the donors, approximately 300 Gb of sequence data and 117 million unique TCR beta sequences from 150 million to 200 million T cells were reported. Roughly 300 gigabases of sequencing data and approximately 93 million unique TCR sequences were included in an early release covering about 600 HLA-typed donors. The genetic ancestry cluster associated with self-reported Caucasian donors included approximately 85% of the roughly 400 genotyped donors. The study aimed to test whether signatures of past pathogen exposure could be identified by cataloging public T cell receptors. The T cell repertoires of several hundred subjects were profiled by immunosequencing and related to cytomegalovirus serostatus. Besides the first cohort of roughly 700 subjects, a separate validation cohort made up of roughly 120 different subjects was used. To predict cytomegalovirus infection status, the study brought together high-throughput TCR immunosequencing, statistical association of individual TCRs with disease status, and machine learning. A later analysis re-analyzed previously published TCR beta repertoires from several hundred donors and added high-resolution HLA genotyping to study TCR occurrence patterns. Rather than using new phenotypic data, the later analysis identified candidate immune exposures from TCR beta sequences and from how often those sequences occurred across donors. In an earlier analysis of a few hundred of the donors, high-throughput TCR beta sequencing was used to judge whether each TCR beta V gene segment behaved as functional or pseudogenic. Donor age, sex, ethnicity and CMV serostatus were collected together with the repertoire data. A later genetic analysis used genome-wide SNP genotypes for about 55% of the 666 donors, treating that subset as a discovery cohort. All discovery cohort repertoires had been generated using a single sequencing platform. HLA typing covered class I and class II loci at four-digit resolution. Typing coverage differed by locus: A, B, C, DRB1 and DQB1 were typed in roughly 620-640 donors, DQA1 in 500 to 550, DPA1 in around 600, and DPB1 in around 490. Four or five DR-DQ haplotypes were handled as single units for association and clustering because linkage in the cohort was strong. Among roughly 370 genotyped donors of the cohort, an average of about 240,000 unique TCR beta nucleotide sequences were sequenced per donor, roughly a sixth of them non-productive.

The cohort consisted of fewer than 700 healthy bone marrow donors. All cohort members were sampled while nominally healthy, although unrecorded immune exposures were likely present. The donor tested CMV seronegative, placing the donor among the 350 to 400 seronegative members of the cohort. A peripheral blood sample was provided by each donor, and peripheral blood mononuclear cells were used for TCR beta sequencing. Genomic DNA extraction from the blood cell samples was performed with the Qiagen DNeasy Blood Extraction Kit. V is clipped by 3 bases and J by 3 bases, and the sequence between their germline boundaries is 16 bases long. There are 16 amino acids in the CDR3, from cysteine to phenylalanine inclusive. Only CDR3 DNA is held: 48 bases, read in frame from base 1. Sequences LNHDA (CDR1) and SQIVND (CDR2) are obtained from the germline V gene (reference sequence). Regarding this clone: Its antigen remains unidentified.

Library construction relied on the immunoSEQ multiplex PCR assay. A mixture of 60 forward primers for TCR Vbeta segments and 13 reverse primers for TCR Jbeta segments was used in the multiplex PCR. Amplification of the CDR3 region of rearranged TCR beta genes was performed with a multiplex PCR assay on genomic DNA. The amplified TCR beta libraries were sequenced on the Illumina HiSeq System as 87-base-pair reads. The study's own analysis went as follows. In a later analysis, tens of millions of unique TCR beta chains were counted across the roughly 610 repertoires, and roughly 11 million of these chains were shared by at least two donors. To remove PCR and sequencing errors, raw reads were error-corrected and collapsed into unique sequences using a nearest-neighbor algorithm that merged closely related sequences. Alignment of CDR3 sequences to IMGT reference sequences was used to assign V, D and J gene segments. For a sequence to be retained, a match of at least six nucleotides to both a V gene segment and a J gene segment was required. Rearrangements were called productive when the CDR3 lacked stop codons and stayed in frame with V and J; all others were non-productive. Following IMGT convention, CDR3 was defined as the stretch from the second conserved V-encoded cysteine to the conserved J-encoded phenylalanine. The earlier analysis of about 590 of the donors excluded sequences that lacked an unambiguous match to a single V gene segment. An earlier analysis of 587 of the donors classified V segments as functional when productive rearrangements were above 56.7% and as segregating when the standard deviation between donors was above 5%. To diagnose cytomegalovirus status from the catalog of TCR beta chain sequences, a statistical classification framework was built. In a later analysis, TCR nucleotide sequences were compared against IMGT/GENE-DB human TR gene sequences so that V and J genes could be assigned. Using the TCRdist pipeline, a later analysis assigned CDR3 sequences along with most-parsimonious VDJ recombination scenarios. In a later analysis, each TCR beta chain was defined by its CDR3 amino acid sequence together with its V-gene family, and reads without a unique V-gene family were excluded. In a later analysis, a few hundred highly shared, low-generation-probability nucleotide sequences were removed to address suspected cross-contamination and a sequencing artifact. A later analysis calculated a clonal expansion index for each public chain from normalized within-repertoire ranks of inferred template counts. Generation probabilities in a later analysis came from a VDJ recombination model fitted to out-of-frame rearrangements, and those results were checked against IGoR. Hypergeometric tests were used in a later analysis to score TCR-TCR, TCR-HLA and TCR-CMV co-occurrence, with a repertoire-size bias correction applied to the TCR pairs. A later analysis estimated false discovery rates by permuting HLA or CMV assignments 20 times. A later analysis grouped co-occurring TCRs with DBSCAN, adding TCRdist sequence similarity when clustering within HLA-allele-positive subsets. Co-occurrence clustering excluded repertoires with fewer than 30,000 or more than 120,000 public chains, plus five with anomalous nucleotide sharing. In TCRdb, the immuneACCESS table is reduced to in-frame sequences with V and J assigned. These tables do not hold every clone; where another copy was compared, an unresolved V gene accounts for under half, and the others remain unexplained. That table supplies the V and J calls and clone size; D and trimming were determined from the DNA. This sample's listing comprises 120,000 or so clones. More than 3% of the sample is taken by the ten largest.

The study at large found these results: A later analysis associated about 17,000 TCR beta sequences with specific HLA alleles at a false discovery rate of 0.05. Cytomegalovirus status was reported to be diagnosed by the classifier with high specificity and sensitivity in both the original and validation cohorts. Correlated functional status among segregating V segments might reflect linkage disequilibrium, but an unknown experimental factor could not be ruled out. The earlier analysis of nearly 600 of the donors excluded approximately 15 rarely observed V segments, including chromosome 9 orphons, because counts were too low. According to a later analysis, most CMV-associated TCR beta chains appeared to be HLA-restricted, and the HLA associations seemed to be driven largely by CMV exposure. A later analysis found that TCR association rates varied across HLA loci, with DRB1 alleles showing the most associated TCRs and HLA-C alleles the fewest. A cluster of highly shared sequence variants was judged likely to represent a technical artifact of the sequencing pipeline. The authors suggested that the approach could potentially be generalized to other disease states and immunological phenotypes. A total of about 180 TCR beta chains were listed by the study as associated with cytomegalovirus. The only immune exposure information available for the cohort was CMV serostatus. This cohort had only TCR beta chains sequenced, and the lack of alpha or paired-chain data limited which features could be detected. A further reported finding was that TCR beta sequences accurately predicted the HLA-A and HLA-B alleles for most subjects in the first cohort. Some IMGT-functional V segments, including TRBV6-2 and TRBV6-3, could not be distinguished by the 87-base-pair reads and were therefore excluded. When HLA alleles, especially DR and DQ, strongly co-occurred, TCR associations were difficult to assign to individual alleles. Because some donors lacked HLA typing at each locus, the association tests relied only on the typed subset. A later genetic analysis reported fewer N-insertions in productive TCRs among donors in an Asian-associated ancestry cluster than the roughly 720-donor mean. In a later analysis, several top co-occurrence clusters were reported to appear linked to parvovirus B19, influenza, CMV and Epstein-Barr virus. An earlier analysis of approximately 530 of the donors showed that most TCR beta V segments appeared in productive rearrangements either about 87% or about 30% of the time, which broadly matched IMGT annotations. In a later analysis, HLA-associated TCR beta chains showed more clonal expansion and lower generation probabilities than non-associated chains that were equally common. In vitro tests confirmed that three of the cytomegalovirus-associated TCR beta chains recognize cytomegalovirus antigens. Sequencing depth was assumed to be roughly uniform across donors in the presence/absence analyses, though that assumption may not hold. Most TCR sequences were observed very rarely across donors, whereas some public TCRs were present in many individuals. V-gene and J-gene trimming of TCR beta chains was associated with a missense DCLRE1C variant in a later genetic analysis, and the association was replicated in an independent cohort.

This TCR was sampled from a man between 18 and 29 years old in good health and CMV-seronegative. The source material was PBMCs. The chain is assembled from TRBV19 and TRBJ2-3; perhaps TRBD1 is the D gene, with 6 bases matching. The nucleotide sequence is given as TGTGCCAGTAGTATTGATCACCGGACAGCTACAGATACGCAGTATTTT. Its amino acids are CASSIDHRTATDTQYF.